Below, 11 T cell receptor beta chains from the same sample are listed, as sequenced in a study of T cell responses to AZD1222 COVID-19 vaccine. Sequencing used immunoSEQ multiplex PCR; TCRdb keeps in-frame clones, though not all of them. The repertoire includes roughly 120,000 clones, over 75% of them detected once, and 1% to 1.5% sits in the top ten. The sample in question was peripheral blood, obtained on day 0 of AZD1222 vaccination. These receptors all stem from an adult in good health.

This clone was seen more than once but under ten times. J is TRBJ1-1 and V is TRBV12-3 or TRBV12-4; no clear D gene. This CDR3 is built from 13 residues. The V end lost 6 bases, the J end lost 7 bases, and 15 bases lay between the germline ends. CDR3 nucleotide sequence: TGTGCCAGCAGCTGGGCCGGAGGTGGTGAAGCTTTCTTT. It codes for CASSWAGGGEAFF.

The chain combines TRBV6-5 with TRBJ1-5, with D unresolved. CDR3 size: 15 residues. The germline V gene has CDR1 MNHEY and CDR2 SVGAGI. The germline V and J ends were trimmed by 5 bases and 4 bases, with 15 bases remaining between them. Here the CDR3 DNA reads TGTGCCAGCAGTCCATCGGGAGAGGGTAATCAGCCCCAGCATTTT. Protein: CASSPSGEGNQPQHF.

The chain carries TRBV5-4 and TRBJ2-1; 7 bases fit TRBD2. J lost 3 bases, V lost 4 bases, and 10 bases had no gene match. This CDR3 comprises 16 residues. Germline lookup yields CDR1 SGHNT and CDR2 YYREEE (reference sequence). In DNA, the CDR3 is TGTGCCAGCAGCGAGCCCGGGACTACCGTCTACAATGAGCAGTTCTTC. This codes for CASSEPGTTVYNEQFF. Full variable domain (missing parts from reference TRBV5-4 and TRBJ2-1): ETGVTQSPTHLIKTRGQQVTLRCSSQSGHNTVSWYQQALGQGPQFIFQYYREEENGRGNFPPRFSGLQFPNYSSELNVNALELDDSALYLCASSEPGTTVYNEQFFGPGTRLTVL.

This clone was counted between two and nine times. This chain joins TRBV5-1 and TRBJ2-7, with D perhaps matching TRBD1 or TRBD2 (5 bases each). V was shortened by 0 bases and J by 2 bases, with 9 bases between the two germline ends. This CDR3 is 14 amino acids long. Germline assignment: CDR1 SGHRS and CDR2 YFSETQ. CDR3 region: CASSLGGDPYEQYF. In DNA form, the CDR3 reads TGCGCCAGCAGCTTGGGAGGGGACCCCTACGAGCAGTACTTC. The full variable domain, its missing parts supplied by reference TRBV5-1 and TRBJ2-7, is KAGVTQTPRYLIKTRGQQVTLSCSPISGHRSVSWYQQTPGQGLQFLFEYFSETQRNKGNFPGRFSGRQFSNSRSEMNVSTLELGDSALYLCASSLGGDPYEQYFGPGTRLTVT.

This clone appeared a single time. This chain connects TRBV7-2 to TRBJ1-6; D is ambiguous. The V end was cut by 0 bases, the J end by 13 bases, with 10 bases between. The CDR3 spans 13 residues. Germline CDR1 reads SGHTA; CDR2 reads FQGNSA. The CDR3 DNA follows: TGTGCCAGCAGCTTAGCGGCCGGCGGTCCCCTCCACTTT. As protein: CASSLAAGGPLHF.

This clone showed up just once. The chain is built from TRBV29-1 and TRBJ1-3; D possibly corresponds to TRBD1 (6 bases). This CDR3 has 13 residues. In germline, CDR1 is SQVTM, CDR2 ANQGSEA. With 6 bases removed from V and 4 bases from J, the gap between germline ends came to 13 bases. The CDR3: CSVRGTLGNTIYF. In DNA form, the CDR3 reads TGCAGCGTACGCGGGACACTCGGAAACACCATATATTTT.

The genes are TRBV3-1 (or the pseudogene TRBV3-2) and TRBJ2-1; possible D gene TRBD1, 6 bases. Trimming removed 1 base at V and 6 bases at J, with 13 bases between. The CDR3 loop spans 15 amino acids. CDR1 and CDR2 from the germline V gene are LGHDT and YNNKEL (reference sequence). The CDR3 DNA follows: TGTGCCAGCAGCCAAGGGGTTTGGGGGCCCAATGAGCAGTTCTTC. Translating gives CASSQGVWGPNEQFF.

The V call is TRBV7-9, the J call TRBJ1-1, with 8 bases matching TRBD1. CDR1 is SEHNR and CDR2 is FQNEAQ in the germline V gene (reference sequence). This CDR3 is built from 16 residues. The J segment lost 1 base and the V segment lost 5 bases, leaving 9 bases of the junction unmatched. The CDR3 sequence is CASSPPAGTGNTEAFF. The CDR3 nucleotides read TGTGCCAGCAGCCCTCCCGCCGGGACAGGGAACACTGAAGCTTTCTTT.

This clone occurred once. The rearrangement uses TRBV9 and TRBJ2-2; D is undetermined. The CDR3 is 13 amino acids. From germline, CDR1 is SGDLS and CDR2 YYNGEE. V was shortened by 5 bases and J by 5 bases, with 10 bases between the two germline ends. The CDR3 DNA is TGTGCCAGCAGACCCCCTGGGACCGGGGAGCTGTTTTTT. This gives the protein CASRPPGTGELFF.

The gene calls are TRBV5-1 and TRBJ1-2; D gene ambiguous. Germline assignment: CDR1 SGHRS and CDR2 YFSETQ. The CDR3 contains 13 residues. The V end was cut by 1 base, the J end by 4 bases, with 8 bases between. Here the CDR3 reads CASSLTDGYGYTF. DNA of the CDR3: TGCGCCAGCAGCTTGACCGACGGCTATGGCTACACCTTC.

A few counts support this clone. CDR3 protein: CASNGRREEKLFF. The CDR3 DNA reads TGTGCCAGTAATGGTCGCCGAGAAGAAAAACTGTTTTTT. The gene calls are TRBV19 and TRBJ1-4; the D is unclear. The CDR3 length is 13 residues. Germline CDR1 and CDR2: LNHDA and SQIVND (reference sequence). V lost 7 bases and J lost 8, with 14 bases in between.